The rows below give T cell receptor beta chains drawn from one sample of a study of control samples from healthy donors and cancer patients. Profiling relied on immunoSEQ multiplex PCR, and the TCRdb table lists in-frame clones only, not all of them. The sample carries 100,000 to 150,000 clones, over 75% recorded once. The sample was blood. These receptor sequences come from a man in his fifties or sixties in good health. CDR3s include the opening cysteine and the closing phenylalanine or tryptophan. A D gene is named only where the DNA matches it firmly. The size of a clone is reported for some rows only, either as once, few or many, or as a class for expanded clones.

cdr3_length	v_call	clone_size	d_call	j_call	cdr3_nt	cdr3_aa
15	TRBV4-1	.	.	TRBJ1-5	TGCGCCAGCAGCCAGAGGGGGAAAACCGGTCAGCCCCAGCATTTT	CASSQRGKTGQPQHF
13	TRBV20-1	.	.	TRBJ1-3	TGCAGTGCTAGTTCAGGGACTGGAAACACCATATATTTT	CSASSGTGNTIYF
11	TRBV27	.	.	TRBJ2-7	TGTGCCAGCAGTTTCATGGCTAAGCAGTACTTC	CASSFMAKQYF
12	TRBV28	few	.	TRBJ1-5	TGTGCCAGCACCTCACTGGTCTCCTACCAGCATTTT	CASTSLVSYQHF
16	TRBV5-1	.	.	TRBJ1-4	TGCGCCAGCAGCTTGGGTCTACAGGCAACTAATGAAAAACTGTTTTTT	CASSLGLQATNEKLFF
16	TRBV19	few	.	TRBJ1-5	TGTGCCAGTAGTGGGGGGACTGCGCATAGCAATCAGCCCCAGCATTTT	CASSGGTAHSNQPQHF
20	TRBV3-1/TRBV3-2	.	TRBD1	TRBJ1-6	TGTGCCAGCAGCCAAGAACCGGGACAGGGTCTTATAGTCTATAATTCACCCCTCCACTTT	CASSQEPGQGLIVYNSPLHF
15	TRBV19	.	.	TRBJ1-6	TGTGCCAGTAGTATGCAGTGGAACAATAATTCACCCCTCCACTTT	CASSMQWNNNSPLHF
14	TRBV6-1	.	.	TRBJ1-2	TGTGCCAGCAGTGAAGCTCATGGGAGGTATGGCTACACCTTC	CASSEAHGRYGYTF
16	TRBV7-2	.	.	TRBJ1-3	TGTGCCAGCAGCTTAGCCGTCGGTTTTAGTGGAAACACCATATATTTT	CASSLAVGFSGNTIYF
15	TRBV5-1	.	TRBD1	TRBJ1-4	TGCGCCAGCAGCTGGGGGACAGGGAGGTCTGAAAAACTGTTTTTT	CASSWGTGRSEKLFF
10	TRBV7-2	.	.	TRBJ1-1	TGTGCCAGCAGCTTTATTGAAGCTTTCTTT	CASSFIEAFF
14	TRBV5-1	.	.	TRBJ1-3	TGCGCCAGCAGCTTGGACCGCTCTGGAAACACCATATATTTT	CASSLDRSGNTIYF
15	TRBV7-3	.	.	TRBJ2-1	TGTGCCAGCAGCTTATTACAGGGTGGATACAATGAGCAGTTCTTC	CASSLLQGGYNEQFF
13	TRBV12-3/TRBV12-4	.	.	TRBJ2-1	TGTGCCAGCAGTTTAGTTCGAAAGGTTGAGCAGTTCTTC	CASSLVRKVEQFF
16	TRBV5-6	.	TRBD1	TRBJ2-2	TGTGCCAGCCAATTCCCGGGACAGGGGATCACCGGGGAGCTGTTTTTT	CASQFPGQGITGELFF
14	TRBV28	.	.	TRBJ2-3	TGTGCCAGCAGTTACTTAGAAGGCGCAGATACGCAGTATTTT	CASSYLEGADTQYF
15	TRBV7-2	.	.	TRBJ1-4	TGTGCCAGCAGCTTAGTTGGCAGAGCTAATGAAAAACTGTTTTTT	CASSLVGRANEKLFF
14	TRBV5-1	.	TRBD2	TRBJ2-1	TGCGCCAGCAGCTTGGCGGCGGGGGGGAATGAGCAGTTCTTC	CASSLAAGGNEQFF
13	TRBV12-3/TRBV12-4	.	.	TRBJ1-1	TGTGCCAGCAGGGACAGTCCGAACACTGAAGCTTTCTTT	CASRDSPNTEAFF
17	TRBV5-1	.	.	TRBJ1-4	TGCGCCAGCAGCCGATCCAGGGATACTAGGGATAATGAAAAACTGTTTTTT	CASSRSRDTRDNEKLFF
15	TRBV5-6	few	.	TRBJ1-5	TGTGCCAGCAGCTTGAGCCTCCTCCCACGAGTGGCCCAGCATTTT	CASSLSLLPRVAQHF
15	TRBV6-6	.	TRBD1	TRBJ1-4	TGTGCCAGCAGCCCCTCAGGGGGGGTTAATGAAAAACTGTTTTTT	CASSPSGGVNEKLFF
16	TRBV28	.	.	TRBJ2-7	TGTGCCAGCCTCGGTGCCGCGGGGGCTGGAACCTACGAGCAGTACTTC	CASLGAAGAGTYEQYF
12	TRBV27	.	.	TRBJ1-2	TGTGCCAGCAGCTCCGGGGAGACGACCTACACCTTC	CASSSGETTYTF
13	TRBV30	.	.	TRBJ1-5	TGTGCCTGGGCCGGGACCCGGGGACAGCCCCAGCATTTT	CAWAGTRGQPQHF
17	TRBV15	.	.	TRBJ2-7	TGTGCCACCAGCCCACGGGGGGGGACAGCGACATCCTACGAGCAGTACTTC	CATSPRGGTATSYEQYF
16	TRBV9	.	.	TRBJ1-4	TGTGCCAGCAGCGTAAGCTCAGGCGCAACTAATGAAAAACTGTTTTTT	CASSVSSGATNEKLFF
14	TRBV28	.	.	TRBJ2-2	TGTGCCAGCAGTTTATCTGTCGGATCCGGGGAGCTGTTTTTT	CASSLSVGSGELFF
13	TRBV2	.	TRBD2	TRBJ2-7	TGTGCCAGCACCCAGCGGGGGCGCTACGAGCAGTACTTC	CASTQRGRYEQYF
12	TRBV28	few	.	TRBJ1-2	TGTGCCAGCAGTCAGGGAAGCAGAGGCTACACCTTC	CASSQGSRGYTF
12	TRBV6-1	.	.	TRBJ2-2	TGTGCCAGCAGTGATGGTATCGGGGAGCTGTTTTTT	CASSDGIGELFF
15	TRBV24-1	.	.	TRBJ2-4	TGTGCCACCAGTGATTCGGGCAGGTGGGGAAACATTCAGTACTTC	CATSDSGRWGNIQYF
19	TRBV28	.	TRBD1	TRBJ1-3	TGTGCCAGCAGTTTGTCACCGGGACAGGGGGCATGGCCTGGAAACACCATATATTTT	CASSLSPGQGAWPGNTIYF
12	TRBV28	.	.	TRBJ1-6	TGTGCCGGAACCCATGGGAATTCACCCCTCCACTTT	CAGTHGNSPLHF
16	TRBV6-6	.	TRBD1	TRBJ1-1	TGTGCCAGCAGAATAGGGACAGCCTGGGCGAACGCTGAAGCTTTCTTT	CASRIGTAWANAEAFF
16	TRBV1	.	.	TRBJ2-3	TGCACCAGCAGCCCACCTGAGAGGGGACGCACAGATACGCAGTATTTT	CTSSPPERGRTDTQYF
14	TRBV24-1	.	.	TRBJ1-2	TGTGCCACCAGTGACCCTACAGGGAACTATGGCTACACCTTC	CATSDPTGNYGYTF
15	TRBV27	.	.	TRBJ2-4	TGTGCCAGCAGTTTATTGGGGGGGCTAGAAAACATTCAGTACTTC	CASSLLGGLENIQYF
13	TRBV6-2/TRBV6-3	few	.	TRBJ2-7	TGTGCCAGCAGCCCCGGGGAGTCAGACGAGCAGTACTTC	CASSPGESDEQYF
13	TRBV7-6	.	.	TRBJ1-1	TGTGCCAGCAGCCCCGCTGTAACCACTGAAGCTTTCTTT	CASSPAVTTEAFF
14	TRBV24-1	.	.	TRBJ1-2	TGTGCCACCAGTGATTCACCGTCCGTCTATGGCTACACCTTC	CATSDSPSVYGYTF
15	TRBV6-1	.	.	TRBJ2-3	TGTGCCAGCAGTGAAGCTGGCGGGCTCACAGATACGCAGTATTTT	CASSEAGGLTDTQYF
16	TRBV12-5	.	.	TRBJ1-1	TGTGCTAGTGGTTTGGTACTTCCAGGGAGATCGACTGAAGCTTTCTTT	CASGLVLPGRSTEAFF
12	TRBV10-3	.	.	TRBJ2-7	TGTGCCATCAGTGAGGGGCGTAGCGAGCAGTACTTC	CAISEGRSEQYF
19	TRBV5-1	.	TRBD1	TRBJ1-1	TGCGCCAGCAGCTTGGATACGGACAGGGGGTTTAAAGGCGGGCCTGAAGCTTTCTTT	CASSLDTDRGFKGGPEAFF
16	TRBV11-2	.	TRBD1	TRBJ1-6	TGTGCCAGCAGGGGAGGACAGGGAAAGATTAATTCACCCCTCCACTTT	CASRGGQGKINSPLHF
14	TRBV5-1	.	.	TRBJ2-4	TGCGCCAGCAGCTTGTCGTGGGGGCAAAACATTCAGTACTTC	CASSLSWGQNIQYF
15	TRBV7-9	.	.	TRBJ1-4	TGTGCCAGCAGCCCAGGGACTCACGAGGGAGCAAAACTGTTTTTT	CASSPGTHEGAKLFF
12	TRBV27	.	.	TRBJ1-2	TGTGCCAGCAGCACCAACCGGGGGGGCTACACCTTC	CASSTNRGGYTF
14	TRBV24-1	.	.	TRBJ1-5	TGTGCCACCAGTTCGGAAGGGTCCAGTCAGCCCCAGCATTTT	CATSSEGSSQPQHF
14	TRBV7-3	.	.	TRBJ1-1	TGTGCCAGCAGCGTCTCCAGTTCGAACACTGAAGCTTTCTTT	CASSVSSSNTEAFF
14	TRBV4-3	few	.	TRBJ1-3	TGCGCCAGCAGCCTGACAGGTGGGGGAAACACCATATATTTT	CASSLTGGGNTIYF
16	TRBV7-6	.	TRBD1	TRBJ1-4	TGTGCCAGCAGCCCAACTAAGACAGGGCTTTTTGAAAAACTGTTTTTT	CASSPTKTGLFEKLFF
16	TRBV9	.	TRBD2	TRBJ2-5	TGTGCCAGCAGCGTTTCAGTCGGGACTAGCGGGGAGACCCAGTACTTC	CASSVSVGTSGETQYF
14	TRBV15	.	TRBD1	TRBJ1-1	TGTGCCACCAGCAGAGTAGGAGGACAGGGTTTGGCTTTCTTT	CATSRVGGQGLAFF
16	TRBV19	.	.	TRBJ2-3	TGTGCCAGTAGTTCCCCGGGATCCCCGACCACAGATACGCAGTATTTT	CASSSPGSPTTDTQYF